This T cell receptor (beta chain) was captured by sequencing in a study of cytomegalovirus exposure and HLA in healthy donors (dated by TCRdb to about 2017). A note on the overall study: According to an earlier analysis of a few hundred of the donors, some 180 million T cells yielded 90 million to 140 million unique TCR beta sequences and 276 Gb of sequence data. The study combined high-throughput TCR immunosequencing, statistical association of individual TCRs with disease status, and machine learning to predict cytomegalovirus infection status. Donor age, sex, ethnicity and CMV serostatus were compiled together with the repertoire data. Among a few hundred genotyped donors of the cohort, an average of around 240,000 unique TCR beta nucleotide sequences were sequenced per donor, roughly a sixth of them non-productive. Approximately 330 gigabases of sequencing data and approximately 91 million unique TCR sequences made up an early release that covered nearly 650 HLA-typed donors. Genome-wide SNP genotypes for about 65% of the 666 donors were used in a later genetic analysis, which treated that subset as a discovery cohort. To decide whether each TCR beta V gene segment behaved as functional or pseudogenic, an earlier analysis of approximately 620 of the donors relied on high-throughput TCR beta sequencing. Five DR-DQ haplotypes were treated as single units for association and clustering because of strong linkage in the cohort. Rather than using new phenotypic data, the later analysis identified candidate immune exposures from TCR beta sequences and from how often those sequences occurred across donors. The study profiled the T cell repertoires of around 700 subjects by immunosequencing and related them to cytomegalovirus serostatus. A later analysis re-analyzed previously published TCR beta repertoires from 660 or so donors and added high-resolution HLA genotyping to study TCR occurrence patterns. Along with the approximately 620-subject first cohort, a separate validation cohort of around 110 different subjects was used. Both class I and class II loci were covered by HLA typing, at four-digit resolution. The number of typed donors differed by locus: about 620-630 for A, B, C, DRB1 and DQB1; some 500 for DQA1; approximately 610 for DPA1; and approximately 450 for DPB1. Of the roughly 400 genotyped donors, 75% to 85% were placed in the genetic ancestry cluster associated with self-reported Caucasian donors. The study aimed to test whether signatures of past pathogen exposure could be identified by cataloging public T cell receptors. All discovery cohort repertoires had been generated on a single sequencing platform.

The library came from the immunoSEQ multiplex PCR assay. For the multiplex PCR, a mixture combining 60 forward primers for TCR Vbeta segments and 13 reverse primers for TCR Jbeta segments was used. The CDR3 region of rearranged TCR beta genes was amplified from genomic DNA by a multiplex PCR assay. The amplified TCR beta libraries were sequenced on the Illumina HiSeq System as 87-base-pair reads. Regarding the original processing steps: Across the 500 to 750 repertoires, a later analysis counted approximately 75 million unique TCR beta chains, approximately 10 million of which were shared by at least two donors. A nearest-neighbor algorithm error-corrected the raw reads and collapsed the reads into unique sequences, merging closely related sequences to remove PCR and sequencing errors. Alignment of CDR3 sequences to IMGT reference sequences was used to assign V, D and J gene segments. For a sequence to be retained, a match of at least six nucleotides to both a V gene segment and a J gene segment was required. A rearrangement was called productive if the CDR3 had no stop codons and remained in frame with V and J, and every other rearrangement was called non-productive. Following IMGT convention, CDR3 was defined as the stretch from the second conserved V-encoded cysteine up to the conserved J-encoded phenylalanine. Sequences without an unambiguous match to a single V gene segment were excluded from the earlier analysis of several hundred of the donors. In an earlier analysis of approximately 550 of the donors, V segments were called functional above 56.7% productive rearrangements and were called segregating when the between-donor standard deviation exceeded 5%. A statistical classification framework was built to diagnose cytomegalovirus status from the catalog of TCR beta chain sequences. In a later analysis, V and J genes were assigned by comparing TCR nucleotide sequences against IMGT/GENE-DB human TR gene sequences. A later analysis assigned CDR3 sequences and most-parsimonious VDJ recombination scenarios with the TCRdist pipeline. In a later analysis, each TCR beta chain was defined by its CDR3 amino acid sequence together with its V-gene family, and reads without a unique V-gene family were excluded. As a way to deal with suspected cross-contamination and a sequencing artifact, a later analysis dropped hundreds of nucleotide sequences that were highly shared and had low generation probability. In a later analysis, a clonal expansion index for each public chain was calculated from normalized within-repertoire ranks of inferred template counts. Generation probabilities in a later analysis came from a VDJ recombination model fitted to out-of-frame rearrangements, and those results were checked against IGoR. In a later analysis, TCR-TCR, TCR-HLA and TCR-CMV co-occurrence was scored with hypergeometric tests, and a repertoire-size bias correction was applied to TCR pairs. A later analysis estimated false discovery rates by permuting HLA or CMV assignments 20 times. In a later analysis, co-occurring TCRs were grouped using DBSCAN, with TCRdist sequence similarity added in when clustering inside HLA-allele-positive subsets. Repertoires with fewer than 30,000 or more than 120,000 public chains, plus five repertoires with anomalous nucleotide sharing, were excluded from co-occurrence clustering. The table was pulled from immuneACCESS by TCRdb, which kept in-frame rearrangements only. Such tables lose some clones; where checked, under half of the loss comes from unresolved V genes, and the rest has no known cause. The V and J calls and clone size are taken from that table; D and trimming were inferred from the DNA. The sample table contains about 230,000 clones; only one count was recorded for 85% of them. The top ten clones comprise over 1% of the sample.

The V and J ends are trimmed by 4 bases and 0 bases, leaving 7 bases between them. Per the germline V gene, SNHLY is the CDR1 and FYNNEI is the CDR2. The CDR3 runs 14 residues from the cysteine to the phenylalanine. Only the CDR3 portion is preserved as DNA: 42 bases, with reading frame beginning at the first base. In regard to this clone: The target of this receptor is not known. Base qualities are missing; no much larger clone stands one base away.

The cohort comprised under 700 healthy bone marrow donors. Cohort members were all nominally healthy when sampled, although unrecorded immune exposures were likely present. Of the 650 to 750 cohort members, 250 to 300 had positive CMV serostatus and 350 to 450 had negative CMV serostatus, and CMV serostatus was not recorded for the donor. A peripheral blood sample was collected from each donor, and TCR beta sequencing was performed on peripheral blood mononuclear cells. Genomic DNA was extracted from the blood cell samples with the Qiagen DNeasy Blood Extraction Kit. What the research found in general, with its limitations: The classifier was reported to diagnose cytomegalovirus status with high specificity and sensitivity in both the original and validation cohorts. In an earlier analysis of some 500 of the donors, most TCR beta V segments were observed in productive rearrangements about 87% or about 30% of the time, broadly matching IMGT annotations. An association between a missense DCLRE1C variant and V-gene and J-gene trimming of TCR beta chains was found in a later genetic analysis and replicated in an independent cohort. Because HLA typing was unavailable for some donors at each locus, only the typed subset was used in association tests. Some IMGT-functional V segments, including TRBV6-2 and TRBV6-3, could not be distinguished by the 87-base-pair reads and were therefore excluded. Because counts were too low, about 15 rarely observed V segments, including chromosome 9 orphons, were left out of the earlier analysis of over 550 of the donors. In a later analysis, TCR association rates were found to vary across HLA loci, with the most associated TCRs seen for DRB1 alleles and the fewest for HLA-C alleles. In vitro tests confirmed that a few of the cytomegalovirus-associated TCR beta chains recognize cytomegalovirus antigens. In a later analysis, most CMV-associated TCR beta chains were found to appear HLA-restricted, with HLA associations seemingly driven largely by CMV exposure. When HLA alleles, especially DR and DQ, strongly co-occurred, attributing TCR associations to individual alleles was difficult. A cluster of highly shared sequence variants was judged likely to represent a technical artifact of the sequencing pipeline. Immune exposure information for the cohort was limited to CMV serostatus. Roughly uniform sequencing depth across donors was assumed in presence/absence analyses, although this assumption may not hold. A later analysis associated about 17,000 TCR beta sequences with specific HLA alleles at a false discovery rate of 0.05. Most TCR sequences were observed very rarely across donors, whereas some public TCRs were present in many individuals. A further reported finding was that TCR beta sequences accurately predicted the HLA-A and HLA-B alleles for most subjects in the first cohort. The study gave a list of under 200 TCR beta chains associated with cytomegalovirus. In a later analysis, HLA-associated TCR beta chains showed more clonal expansion and lower generation probabilities than non-associated chains that were equally common. In this cohort, only TCR beta chains were sequenced, and detectable features were limited by the absence of alpha or paired-chain data. Several of the top co-occurrence clusters appeared to be linked to parvovirus B19, influenza, CMV and Epstein-Barr virus, according to a later analysis. The authors suggested that the approach could potentially be generalized to other disease states and immunological phenotypes. Correlated functional status among segregating V segments might be attributable to linkage disequilibrium, but an unknown experimental factor could not be ruled out. In a later genetic analysis, fewer N-insertions in productive TCRs were reported among donors in an Asian-associated ancestry cluster than the roughly 670-donor mean.

The sequencing sample was made of PBMCs. This TCR was recovered from a human donor in good health. The chain uses TRBV2 and TRBJ1-5; the D gene remains uncertain. The nucleotide sequence is given as TGTGCCAGCAGTGCCGCCTATAGCAATCAGCCCCAGCATTTT. It encodes CASSAAYSNQPQHF.